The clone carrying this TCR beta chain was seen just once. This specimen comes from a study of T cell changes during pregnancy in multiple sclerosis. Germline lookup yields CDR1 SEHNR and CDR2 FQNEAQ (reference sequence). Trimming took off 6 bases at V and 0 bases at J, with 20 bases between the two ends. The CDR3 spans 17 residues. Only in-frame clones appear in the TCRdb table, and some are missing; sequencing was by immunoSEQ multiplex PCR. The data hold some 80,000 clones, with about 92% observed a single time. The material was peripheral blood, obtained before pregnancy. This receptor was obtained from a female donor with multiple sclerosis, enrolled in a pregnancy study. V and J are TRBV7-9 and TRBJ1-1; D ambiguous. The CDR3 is CASSSPFLGEMNTEAFF. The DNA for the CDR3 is TGTGCCAGCAGTTCACCCTTCCTTGGGGAGATGAACACTGAAGCTTTCTTT.